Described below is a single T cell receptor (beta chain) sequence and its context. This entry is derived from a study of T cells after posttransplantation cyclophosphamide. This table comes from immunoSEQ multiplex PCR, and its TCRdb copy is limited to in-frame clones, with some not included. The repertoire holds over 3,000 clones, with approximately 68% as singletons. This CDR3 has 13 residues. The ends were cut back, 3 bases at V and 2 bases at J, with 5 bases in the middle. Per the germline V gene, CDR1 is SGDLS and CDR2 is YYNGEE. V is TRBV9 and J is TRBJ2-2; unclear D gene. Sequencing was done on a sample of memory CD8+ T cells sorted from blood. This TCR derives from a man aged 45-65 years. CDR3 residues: CASSGTNTGELFF. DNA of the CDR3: TGTGCCAGCAGCGGAACAAACACCGGGGAGCTGTTTTTT.